The T cell receptor beta chain described here comes from a study of blood T cell repertoires in COVID-19. Repertoires were generated with immunoSEQ multiplex PCR, while TCRdb's copy carries only in-frame clones and drops some. The sample consists of tens of thousands of clones, 85% of them appearing once. This CDR3 has 16 residues. The ends were cut back, 0 bases at V and 5 bases at J, with 15 bases in the middle. Germline assignment: CDR1 SGHRS and CDR2 YFSETQ. This rearrangement joins TRBV5-1 to TRBJ2-1; perhaps TRBD2 as D (6 bases). The sequence was obtained from a man older than 75 with acute or convalescent COVID-19. Specimen: peripheral blood. CDR3 nucleotides: TGCGCCAGCAGCTTGGTGGCGGGAACTTGGCACAATGAGCAGTTCTTC. It is translated as CASSLVAGTWHNEQFF. The full variable domain, completed using reference TRBV5-1 and TRBJ2-1, is KAGVTQTPRYLIKTRGQQVTLSCSPISGHRSVSWYQQTPGQGLQFLFEYFSETQRNKGNFPGRFSGRQFSNSRSEMNVSTLELGDSALYLCASSLVAGTWHNEQFFGPGTRLTVL.